This T cell receptor (beta chain) was obtained from a study of radiotherapy plus CTLA-4 blockade in lung cancer. Study information: Objective response was observed in over 15% of patients, and disease control in just over 30%. Points from the study as a whole: After radiotherapy and ipilimumab, tumor-derived clones expanded in peripheral blood.

A remark on this clone: The antigen is undetermined.

The protocol was immunoSEQ multiplex PCR, while the TCRdb copy is restricted to in-frame clones and leaves out a portion. The sample lists around 90,000 clones; over 80% were seen once. Germline V gene lookup returns CDR1 SEHNR and CDR2 FQNEAQ (reference sequence). The CDR3 loop spans 12 amino acids. V was trimmed by 7 bases and J by 6 bases, leaving 12 bases between them. The source material was peripheral blood, sampled from a patient treated with radiotherapy plus ipilimumab. The source of this sequence is a human donor with non-small cell lung cancer that progressed on radiotherapy plus ipilimumab. The chain carries TRBV7-9 and TRBJ1-1; tentative D call: TRBD1 (5 bases). DNA for the CDR3: TGTGCCAGCAACCCCCCGGGGGCTGAAGCTTTCTTT. Protein product: CASNPPGAEAFF.